The next 18 T cell receptor beta chains were all read from a single sample in a study of HIV-infected patients and healthy controls. Reverse transcription used around 500 ng RNA and constant-region primers for alpha and beta. Each of the alpha and beta chains got its own library through chain-specific third strand synthesis with indices. Each CDR3 protein gets one entry after TCRdb re-called the 5' RACE reads with MiXCR. Here the sample spans fewer than 5,500 distinct CDR3 sequences, about 8.3% being singletons. Antiretroviral therapy had run roughly three months, about 14 weeks, before follow-up blood collection. Whole blood was used without fractionation, so all unsorted peripheral T cells were included. The sample was blood, taken during antiretroviral therapy. Receptors were obtained from an adult with HIV infection.

This clonotype was counted at least ten times. The chain is built from TRBV11-2 and TRBJ1-1; D perhaps matches TRBD1 (6 bases). The CDR3 length is 15 residues. Germline-derived CDR1 and CDR2 are SGHAT and FQNNGV. Trimming took off 1 base at V and 5 bases at J, with 14 bases between the two ends. DNA of the CDR3: TGTGCCAGCAGCTTAGTTGAGGGGGTGGGAACTGAAGCTTTCTTT. It encodes CASSLVEGVGTEAFF.

This clonotype is termed medium-sized. The chain's CDR3 is CASSLYGGNDNEQFF. As DNA, the CDR3 is TGTGCCAGCAGCTTATACGGGGGCAATGACAATGAGCAGTTCTTC. J is TRBJ2-1 and V is TRBV7-3, with D perhaps matching TRBD1 or TRBD2 (6 bases each). The ends were cut back, 2 bases at V and 5 bases at J, with 13 bases in the middle. Germline loops: CDR1 SGHTA, CDR2 FQGTGA. The CDR3 is made up of 15 amino acids.

In its sample, this clonotype ranks as medium-sized. The gene calls are TRBV27 and TRBJ2-5; unclear D gene. Germline V gene lookup returns CDR1 MNHEY and CDR2 SMNVEV (reference sequence). V was cut by 4 bases and J by 0 bases, with 6 bases left in between. The CDR3 totals 13 residues. CDR3 bases: TGTGCCAGCAGTTCTGAGTACCAAGAGACCCAGTACTTC. This encodes CASSSEYQETQYF.

By share, this clonotype counts as medium-sized. The CDR3 DNA reads TGTGCCAGCAGCCAAGATCTCCAAGGCGGGGGCACCTACAATGAGCAGTTCTTC. It translates to CASSQDLQGGGTYNEQFF. The chain links TRBV3-1 to TRBJ2-1; tentative D call: TRBD2 (7 bases). CDR1 and CDR2 from the germline V gene are LGHDT and YNNKEL (reference sequence). The CDR3 contains 18 residues. V lost 0 bases, J lost 2 bases, and 17 bases lay in between.

This clonotype counts as medium-sized. The rearrangement uses TRBV7-9 and TRBJ1-1; D uncertain. The V and J ends lost 4 bases and 3 bases respectively, with 12 bases between them. From germline, CDR1 is SEHNR and CDR2 FQNEAQ (reference sequence). The CDR3 totals 14 residues. CDR3 nucleotide sequence: TGTGCCAGCAGCTCCATGGGTAAGGACACTGAAGCTTTCTTT. Translated: CASSSMGKDTEAFF.

This clonotype is classed as medium-sized. V is TRBV10-2 and J is TRBJ2-3, with 14 bases aligning to TRBD2. Germline assignment: CDR1 WSHSY and CDR2 SAAADI. J lost 5 bases, V lost 6 bases, and 4 bases had no gene match. The CDR3 is 15 amino acids. The CDR3 nucleotides are TGCGCCAGCAGGCTCGGACTAGCGGGGGGAGATACGCAGTATTTT. Its translation: CASRLGLAGGDTQYF.

In its sample, this clonotype was seen many times. V usage is TRBV20-1 and J usage is TRBJ2-3; the D gene is possibly TRBD2 (5 bases). In germline, CDR1 is DFQATT, CDR2 SNEGSKA (reference sequence). The CDR3 contains 13 residues. Trimming cost V 0 bases and J 6 bases, with 10 bases left between them. The CDR3 loop is CSAREGSMDTQYF. The CDR3 DNA sequence: TGCAGTGCTAGAGAAGGGAGTATGGATACGCAGTATTTT.

The chain employs TRBV29-1 and TRBJ1-1; D unclear. Germline V gene lookup returns CDR1 SQVTM and CDR2 ANQGSEA. This CDR3 has 12 amino acids. V was pared by 6 bases and J by 3 bases, with 11 bases between. The DNA of the CDR3 is TGCAGCGTCCACTCGGCGGACACTGAAGCTTTCTTT. As protein: CSVHSADTEAFF. Full variable domain (missing parts from reference TRBV29-1 and TRBJ1-1): SAVISQKPSRDICQRGTSLTIQCQVDSQVTMMFWYRQQPGQSLTLIATANQGSEATYESGFVIDKFPISRPNLTFSTLTVSNMSPEDSSIYLCSVHSADTEAFFGQGTRLTVV.

Only a few counts were recorded for this clonotype. This rearrangement joins TRBV5-4 to TRBJ1-1; D remains unclear. This CDR3 has 15 residues. The germline gives CDR1 SGHNT, CDR2 YYREEE (reference sequence). V was shortened by 4 bases and J by 3 bases, with 16 bases between the two germline ends. The CDR3 sequence is CASSAPWSSDTEAFF. In DNA, the CDR3 is TGTGCCAGCAGCGCGCCCTGGTCAAGCGACACTGAAGCTTTCTTT.

This clonotype is labeled medium-sized (0.01 to 0.1%). The chain has TRBV7-2 and TRBJ1-4; D not certain. This CDR3 spans 12 amino acids. With 4 bases removed from V and 10 bases from J, the gap between germline ends came to 10 bases. Germline-derived CDR1 and CDR2 are SGHTA and FQGNSA. CDR3 bases: TGTGCCAGCAGCTCCCCGCCGGGAAAACTGTTTTTT. It is translated as CASSSPPGKLFF.

By share of the sample, this clonotype is medium-sized (0.01 to 0.1%). The chain uses TRBV5-1 and TRBJ2-1, with 7 bases fitting TRBD2. The germline V gene has CDR1 SGHRS and CDR2 YFSETQ. The CDR3 contains 18 residues. V lost 4 bases and J lost 0; bases outside the gene matches: 13. CDR3 DNA sequence: TGCGCCAGCAGCCCCGGGCGACCAGCGGGGAGCTCCTACAATGAGCAGTTCTTC. Encoded protein: CASSPGRPAGSSYNEQFF.

The chain recombines TRBV27 with TRBJ1-2; TRBD1 matches at 11 bases. Unmatched junction bases numbered 12, after V lost 4 bases and J lost 8 bases. Germline-derived CDR1 and CDR2 are MNHEY and SMNVEV (reference sequence). This CDR3 has 16 residues. The chain's CDR3 is CASSSPTSDRGLGYTF. CDR3 in DNA: TGTGCCAGCAGTTCCCCCACATCGGACAGGGGGCTAGGCTACACCTTC.

This clonotype was detected a few times. This chain links TRBV6-1 with TRBJ1-5; TRBD1 is a possible D gene (5 bases). The ends were cut back, 0 bases at V and 7 bases at J, with 10 bases in the middle. From germline, CDR1 is MNHNS and CDR2 SASEGT. The CDR3 length is 14 residues. Here the CDR3 DNA reads TGTGCCAGCAGTGAAGCGAGGGGTTGGCAGCCCCAGCATTTT. Residues: CASSEARGWQPQHF.

By share, this clonotype counts as medium-sized (0.01 to 0.1%). V gene TRBV27 combines with J gene TRBJ1-1; D ambiguous. This CDR3 comprises 12 residues. The V end was cut by 8 bases, the J end by 0 bases, with 7 bases between. The germline gives CDR1 MNHEY, CDR2 SMNVEV (reference sequence). In DNA form, the CDR3 reads TGTGCCAGCGGGTCCTTGAACACTGAAGCTTTCTTT. Translated, it gives CASGSLNTEAFF.

This clonotype was observed many times. The V gene is TRBV5-6, the J gene TRBJ2-1; 7 nucleotides align to TRBD1. The J segment lost 1 base and the V segment lost 0 bases, leaving 10 bases of the junction unmatched. Germline lookup yields CDR1 SGHDT and CDR2 YYEEEE. There are 18 residues in the CDR3. The CDR3: CASSLDPTGPGSYNEQFF. DNA of the CDR3: TGTGCCAGCAGCTTGGATCCGACAGGGCCAGGATCCTACAATGAGCAGTTCTTC. Looking up the rest from reference TRBV5-6 and TRBJ2-1 gives the full variable domain: DAGVTQSPTHLIKTRGQQVTLRCSPKSGHDTVSWYQQALGQGPQFIFQYYEEEERQRGNFPDRFSGHQFPNYSSELNVNALLLGDSALYLCASSLDPTGPGSYNEQFFGPGTRLTVL.

This clonotype is medium-sized (0.01 to 0.1%). V gene TRBV7-2 combines with J gene TRBJ2-1; D unclear. Germline CDR1 and CDR2: SGHTA and FQGNSA. Trimming pared 5 bases from V and 6 bases from J, leaving 8 bases between. The CDR3 covers 12 residues. This CDR3 reads CASSHNFNEQFF. The DNA of the CDR3 is TGTGCCAGCAGCCACAACTTCAATGAGCAGTTCTTC.

This clonotype is deemed medium-sized. The J gene is TRBJ2-4, the V gene TRBV21-1; TRBD2, the D gene given by the table, was not confirmed from the DNA. TRBV21-1 corresponds to a pseudogene. The CDR3 covers 17 residues. The chain's CDR3 is CASSKEKSGGAKNIQYF. The CDR3 coding sequence is TGTGCCAGCAGCAAAGAGAAGAGCGGGGGAGCCAAAAACATTCAGTACTTC.

This clonotype has more than one count but fewer than ten. The chain carries TRBV11-1 and TRBJ2-7, with 9 bases matching TRBD1. This CDR3 comprises 14 residues. Looked up from germline, CDR1 is SGHAT and CDR2 is FQDESV (reference sequence). After removal of 4 bases from V and 3 bases from J, the junction contained 4 bases not matched to a gene. The CDR3: CASSYSGQGYEQYF. Here the CDR3 DNA reads TGTGCCAGCAGCTACTCGGGACAGGGCTACGAGCAGTACTTC.